A single sample is the source of the 22 T cell receptor beta chains below, sequenced in a study of T cells in Graves' hyperthyroidism and ophthalmopathy. TCR beta CDR3 regions were amplified from RNA. In the first-round RT-PCR of the TCR CDR3, the HTBI primer set was used. TCRdb recomputed calls from the multiplex PCR reads with MiXCR, one row per CDR3 protein. The sample carries a few hundred thousand distinct CDR3 sequences, less than 15% recorded once. Sequencing was done on a sample of blood. All receptors derive from a woman between 35 and 50 years old with Graves' hyperthyroidism.

V usage is TRBV11-2 and J usage is TRBJ2-5; 8 nucleotides agree with TRBD1. V lost 4 bases and J lost 4; bases outside the gene matches: 11. This CDR3 contains 16 residues. The germline CDR1 and CDR2 sequences are SGHAT and FQNNGV. This chain's CDR3 is CASSYLGQGGLETQYF. The DNA of the CDR3 is TGTGCCAGCAGCTACTTAGGACAGGGCGGGTTAGAGACCCAGTACTTC.

The chain couples TRBV5-1 to TRBJ2-7; TRBD2 matches at 16 bases. The V and J ends lost 4 bases and 0 bases, in that order; junction bases with no gene match: 4. The CDR3 length is 17 residues. CDR1 SGHRS and CDR2 YFSETQ come from the germline V gene. CDR3 protein: CASSTGTSGRASYEQYF. CDR3 bases: TGCGCCAGCAGCACCGGGACTAGCGGGAGGGCCTCCTACGAGCAGTACTTC.

V is TRBV20-1 and J is TRBJ2-7; D unclear. V was pared by 1 base and J by 2 bases, with 6 bases between. Germline V CDR1 and CDR2: DFQATT, SNEGSKA (reference sequence). This CDR3 has 12 amino acids. Written as DNA, the CDR3 is TGCAGTGCTAGAGTGCCAACCTACGAGCAGTACTTC. Translated: CSARVPTYEQYF.

This clonotype was counted many times. The rearrangement joins TRBV3-1 to TRBJ2-1; possibly TRBD1 or TRBD2 for D (5 bases each). The CDR3 spans 17 residues. V shed 0 bases and J shed 4 bases, with 16 bases lying between them. Germline-derived CDR1 and CDR2 are LGHDT and YNNKEL (reference sequence). The CDR3 region has the DNA TGTGCCAGCAGCCAAGACTGGCACGGGGCACTTTACAATGAGCAGTTCTTC. Encoded protein: CASSQDWHGALYNEQFF.

In its sample, this clonotype was seen many times. V usage is TRBV20-1 and J usage is TRBJ2-3, with 7 positions matching TRBD2. This CDR3 is built from 18 residues. CDR1 and CDR2 (germline): DFQATT, SNEGSKA (reference sequence). V shed 2 bases and J 1 base; nucleotides not matched to a gene: 15. The CDR3 coding sequence is TGCAGTGCTAGACCTCCTAGCGGTCGCATAGGGGGCACAGATACGCAGTATTTT. The encoded protein is CSARPPSGRIGGTDTQYF.

This clonotype showed up many times. The chain carries TRBV28 and TRBJ1-3, with D uncertain. Per germline, CDR1 MDHEN and CDR2 SYDVKM. CDR3 length equals 14 residues. V dropped 2 bases and J dropped 4 bases, with 9 bases sitting between them. CDR3 region: CASSLGPLGNTIYF. As DNA, the CDR3 is TGTGCCAGCAGTTTAGGACCCCTGGGAAACACCATATATTTT.

This clonotype was seen repeatedly, ten times or more. The rearrangement links TRBV13 to TRBJ2-3, with D unclear. Looked up from germline, CDR1 is PRHDT and CDR2 is FYEKMQ (reference sequence). The CDR3 covers 17 residues. The V end lost 0 bases, the J end lost 3 bases, and 16 bases lay between the germline ends. The CDR3 loop reads CASSLGQQSVLTDTQYF. The CDR3 DNA is TGTGCCAGCAGCTTAGGCCAACAGTCGGTTTTAACAGATACGCAGTATTTT.

This clonotype was detected many times. J is TRBJ2-3 and V is TRBV5-1; 9 bases match TRBD1. The germline V gene has CDR1 SGHRS and CDR2 YFSETQ. V shed 5 bases, J shed 5 bases, and the junction held 15 bases outside the gene matches. This CDR3 is built from 17 residues. This CDR3 reads CASSSTPGTGNLDTQYF. The CDR3 nucleotides read TGCGCCAGCAGTTCTACCCCCGGGACAGGGAATCTAGATACGCAGTATTTT.

This clonotype was seen repeatedly, ten times or more. This rearrangement joins TRBV28 to TRBJ1-4; the match to TRBD1 covers 9 bases. The CDR3 covers 20 residues. Germline V lookup: CDR1 MDHEN, CDR2 SYDVKM. V was pared by 5 bases and J by 0 bases, with 16 bases of the junction left unmatched. The CDR3 is CASSVAGTGIGESTNEKLFF. The DNA of the CDR3 is TGTGCCAGCAGTGTCGCCGGGACAGGGATAGGGGAATCAACTAATGAAAAACTGTTTTTT.

This clonotype was seen many times. The chain recombines TRBV9 with TRBJ2-1, with TRBD2 matching 8 bases. The V gene end was trimmed by 1 base and the J gene end by 10 bases; junction bases not matched to a gene: 19. The CDR3 extends over 18 amino acids. Germline values: CDR1 SGDLS, CDR2 YYNGEE. This CDR3 is CASSVQRERNLDKEEQFF. CDR3 DNA sequence: TGTGCCAGCAGCGTACAGCGGGAGAGAAACCTCGACAAGGAGGAGCAGTTCTTC.

This clonotype has at least ten counts. The chain recombines TRBV2 with TRBJ1-3; possibly TRBD1 for D (6 bases). Trimming left V 4 bases short and J 2 bases short, with 9 bases between. The CDR3 runs 14 residues. The germline CDR1 and CDR2 sequences are SNHLY and FYNNEI. CDR3 sequence: CASSGEGAGNTIYF. The CDR3 DNA is TGTGCCAGCAGTGGAGAGGGGGCTGGAAACACCATATATTTT.

In this sample, this clonotype turned up many times. This chain links TRBV12-3 or TRBV12-4 with TRBJ1-1, with TRBD1 matching 10 bases. This CDR3 is 17 amino acids long. V lost 4 bases, J lost 0 bases, and 8 bases stayed unmatched. In DNA form, the CDR3 reads TGTGCCAGCAGTTCTGGACAGGGGGACCTTATGAACACTGAAGCTTTCTTT. Amino acid sequence: CASSSGQGDLMNTEAFF.

This clonotype was seen more than once but under ten times. The chain has TRBV5-6 and TRBJ1-1; 10 bases are shared with TRBD1. Losses at the gene ends were 4 bases for V and 1 base for J; bases not matched to a gene: 7. The CDR3 runs 16 residues. The germline V gene has CDR1 SGHDT and CDR2 YYEEEE. CDR3 residues: CASSNGQGGRNTEAFF. The CDR3 DNA follows: TGTGCCAGCAGCAACGGACAGGGGGGCCGGAACACTGAAGCTTTCTTT.

This clonotype was seen many times. The genes are TRBV7-9 and TRBJ2-3; D not certain. Germline V gene sequence: CDR1 SEHNR, CDR2 FQNEAQ (reference sequence). Trimming removed 0 bases from V and 2 bases from J, with 18 bases in between. This CDR3 is built from 18 residues. The CDR3 bases are TGTGCCAGCAGCTTAGCGATGAGTACATCCCACTACACAGATACGCAGTATTTT. Translated, it gives CASSLAMSTSHYTDTQYF.

The rearrangement links TRBV12-3 or TRBV12-4 to TRBJ2-2, with TRBD2 as a possible D gene (6 bases). The CDR3 contains 15 residues. Trimming removed 6 bases from V and 5 bases from J, with 16 bases in between. CDR3 sequence (DNA): TGTGCCAGCAGCCATTCTTTTGGGGGGACCGGGGAGCTGTTTTTT. Translating gives CASSHSFGGTGELFF.

This clonotype appeared many times. This chain uses TRBV3-1 with TRBJ1-1; 9 bases align to TRBD1. There are 13 residues in the CDR3. Germline values: CDR1 LGHDT, CDR2 YNNKEL (reference sequence). Germline trimming cut 0 bases from V and 11 bases from J; bases unmatched to any gene: 4. This CDR3 reads CASSQEQGALAFF. The CDR3 DNA follows: TGTGCCAGCAGCCAAGAACAGGGGGCTCTGGCTTTCTTT. Variable domain in full (rest from reference TRBV3-1 and TRBJ1-1): DTAVSQTPKYLVTQMGNDKSIKCEQNLGHDTMYWYKQDSKKFLKIMFSYNNKELIINETVPNRFSPKSPDKAHLNLHINSLELGDSAVYFCASSQEQGALAFFGQGTRLTVV.

This clonotype was counted ten times or more. The rearrangement links TRBV6-1 to TRBJ1-2, with D unresolved. This CDR3 has 16 residues. The germline gives CDR1 MNHNS, CDR2 SASEGT. V shed 2 bases and J shed 4 bases, with 17 bases lying between them. The CDR3 bases are TGTGCCAGCAGTGAACCAGCCCTCTCACCTGGCTATGGCTACACCTTC. Translated: CASSEPALSPGYGYTF.

This clonotype was found many times. V gene TRBV27 combines with J gene TRBJ2-5; D gene uncertain. Trimming removed 1 base at V and 2 bases at J, with 11 bases between. This CDR3 spans 15 amino acids. Germline CDR1 and CDR2: MNHEY and SMNVEV (reference sequence). CDR3 sequence reads: CASSLWAGSQETQYF. CDR3 nucleotides: TGTGCCAGCAGTTTATGGGCCGGGTCGCAAGAGACCCAGTACTTC.

The table lists this clonotype with many counts. The chain links TRBV2 to TRBJ2-2; 8 nucleotides match TRBD1. Trimming at V came to 6 bases and at J to 6 bases, leaving 9 bases not matched to a gene. Per germline, CDR1 SNHLY and CDR2 FYNNEI. The CDR3 loop spans 15 amino acids. The CDR3 DNA reads as TGTGCCAGCAGCGGGACAGGCCCTTTACCCGGGGAGCTGTTTTTT. Residues: CASSGTGPLPGELFF. The whole variable domain, filled in from reference TRBV2 and TRBJ2-2, reads EPEVTQTPSHQVTQMGQEVILRCVPISNHLYFYWYRQILGQKVEFLVSFYNNEISEKSEIFDDQFSVERPDGSNFTLKIRSTKLEDSAMYFCASSGTGPLPGELFFGEGSRLTVL.

This clonotype has at least ten counts. The gene calls are TRBV6-1 and TRBJ1-1; TRBD1 aligns across 10 bases. The CDR3 contains 17 residues. Losses at the gene ends were 6 bases for V and 4 bases for J; bases not matched to a gene: 14. In germline, CDR1 is MNHNS, CDR2 SASEGT. In DNA, the CDR3 is TGTGCCAGCAGCCCGAGGGAGACAGGGGGCGCCGGCACTGAAGCTTTCTTT. Translated, it gives CASSPRETGGAGTEAFF.

In its sample, this clonotype was seen many times. The rearrangement links TRBV27 to TRBJ2-1; D gene uncertain. Germline V lookup: CDR1 MNHEY, CDR2 SMNVEV (reference sequence). V was clipped by 6 bases and J by 7 bases, with 4 bases between them. The length of the CDR3 is 10 residues. The CDR3 sequence is CASRGNEQFF. The CDR3 region has the DNA TGTGCCAGCAGGGGGAATGAGCAGTTCTTC.

The table lists this clonotype with many counts. The V and J genes are TRBV28 and TRBJ2-7; D could derive from TRBD1 or TRBD2 (5 bases each). V was shortened by 6 bases and J by 5 bases, with 23 bases between the two germline ends. This CDR3 has 16 residues. Germline CDR1 MDHEN, CDR2 SYDVKM. CDR3 region: CASSLAPHPGTHEQYF. The CDR3 nucleotides read TGTGCCAGCAGCCTTGCGCCTCATCCTGGGACCCACGAGCAGTACTTC.